This entry features one T cell receptor beta chain sequence. Its specificity is unknown. The CDR3 contains 16 residues. CDR1 and CDR2 from the germline V gene are MGHDK and SYGVNS. Trimming removed 1 base from V and 5 bases from J, with 15 bases in between. These data originate in a study of shared clonotypes between healthy human individuals. Across the study: Per-donor plates numbered three CD4 naive, three CD4 memory, two CD8 naive and one CD8 memory.

In the naive CD8 group, cells lacked CD45RO and were positively selected for CCR7, so terminally differentiated effector memory CD45RA+ cells were left out. Study-wide findings and caveats: Some clonotypes were shared by all four sorted-subset donors, while others were not shared. The non-shared ones had lower generation probabilities than the shared ones. What naive subsets generally showed was a larger estimated richness than memory subsets showed.

The authors split each subset's genomic DNA evenly across several immunoSEQ plates. Using immunoSEQ multiplex PCR, the repertoire was profiled, and TCRdb retains in-frame clones only, with some absent. In the table there are nearly 2 million clones, about 95% of which are singletons. The sample comprised naive CD8+ T cells sorted from blood. The source is a man younger than 35 in good health. The rearrangement uses TRBV25-1 and TRBJ1-5; TRBD1 might be the D (5 bases). The DNA of the CDR3 is TGTGCCAGCAGTGAATTGGGGGAAGGGGAGGATCAGCCCCAGCATTTT. Amino acid sequence: CASSELGEGEDQPQHF.